This T cell receptor (beta chain) was sequenced during a study of PD-1 blockade in classical Hodgkin lymphoma. Every patient was affected by relapse after autologous stem cell transplantation, while exposure to brentuximab vedotin was not uniform. The assay was immunoSEQ multiplex PCR, and TCRdb's table has in-frame clones only and misses some. The data show around 40,000 clones, about 77% seen once. In regard to this clone: Antigen specificity is unknown.

Findings and limits, study-wide: Complete responders matched newly diagnosed patients in baseline diversity. By cycle point C4D1, TCR diversity had risen significantly in CD4+ cells (but not CD8+ cells).

The V gene lost 1 base and the J gene lost 8 bases, with 3 bases spanning the gap. Germline loops: CDR1 SNHLY, CDR2 FYNNEI. CDR3 length equals 10 residues. The chain is built from TRBV2 and TRBJ2-7, with D uncertain. This TCR came from a human donor with classical Hodgkin lymphoma. The sample in question was peripheral blood mononuclear cells (PBMCs), obtained at baseline. CDR3 nucleotide sequence: TGTGCCAGCAGTGAAGTGAAGCAGTACTTC. This translates into CASSEVKQYF.